These T cell receptor beta chains were read from a single sample in a study of a mutant IDH1 vaccine in newly diagnosed glioma. Data came from immunoSEQ multiplex PCR; TCRdb stores just in-frame clones and leaves some out. The sample carries 35,000 to 45,000 clones, 65% to 90% recorded once. The antigens of these receptors remain unknown. The input for sequencing was PBMCs, taken from a glioma patient whose treatment included an IDH1 peptide vaccine. The receptors shown here come from a woman between 45 and 65 years old with glioma. Each CDR3 is given with its conserved first and last residue. The D gene is left open where the match is weak. A clone size is listed for some rows: how often the clone was seen (once, few, many), or a class if it is expanded.

v_gene	d_gene	j_gene	abundance	CDR3aa	CDR3nt
TRBV7-9	TRBD1	TRBJ2-7	once	CASSRLRDRGLGEQYF	TGTGCCAGCAGCCGACTCCGCGACAGGGGGCTGGGAGAGCAGTACTTC
TRBV27	TRBD1	TRBJ2-7	NA	CASSLKGTGHPYEQYF	TGTGCCAGCAGTTTAAAGGGGACAGGACACCCCTACGAGCAGTACTTC
TRBV2	TRBD1	TRBJ2-5	NA	CASNVQGETQYF	TGTGCCAGCAATGTACAGGGGGAGACCCAGTACTTC
TRBV30	NA	TRBJ2-1	NA	CAWSAPREQFF	TGTGCCTGGAGTGCTCCTAGAGAGCAGTTCTTC
TRBV27	NA	TRBJ2-6	NA	CASSLTAGTGANVLTF	TGTGCCAGCAGTTTAACGGCAGGGACCGGGGCCAACGTCCTGACTTTC
TRBV30	NA	TRBJ1-5	few	CAWSEQGLSNQPQHF	TGTGCCTGGAGTGAACAGGGCCTTAGCAATCAGCCCCAGCATTTT
TRBV2	TRBD1	TRBJ1-3	NA	CASSVGTGYIASGNTIYF	TGTGCCAGCAGTGTAGGGACAGGGTACATTGCCTCTGGAAACACCATATATTTT
TRBV25-1	TRBD1	TRBJ2-1	NA	CASSELGSGGAAYNEQFF	TGTGCCAGCAGTGAATTGGGGTCAGGGGGCGCGGCCTACAATGAGCAGTTCTTC
TRBV7-6	TRBD2	TRBJ2-2	NA	CASSLAGANTGELFF	TGTGCCAGCAGCCTAGCGGGGGCTAACACCGGGGAGCTGTTTTTT
TRBV20-1	NA	TRBJ1-6	NA	CSASPTGPLHF	TGCAGTGCTAGCCCGACCGGCCCCCTCCACTTT
TRBV15	TRBD1	TRBJ1-2	NA	CATSRGDRTYGYTF	TGTGCCACCAGCAGAGGGGACAGAACCTATGGCTACACCTTC
TRBV7-5	NA	TRBJ2-2	NA	CVRSPGLAGVSNTGELFF	TGTGTCAGAAGCCCAGGGCTAGCGGGGGTCTCGAACACCGGGGAGCTGTTTTTT
TRBV9	NA	TRBJ2-5	NA	CASMGNLVAQYF	TGTGCCAGCATGGGGAACCTAGTGGCCCAGTACTTC
TRBV6-5	TRBD2	TRBJ2-7	NA	CASTSPGEGYEQYF	TGTGCCAGCACCTCGCCGGGGGAGGGCTACGAGCAGTACTTC
TRBV29-1	TRBD2	TRBJ2-1	NA	CSVHPRTSGGAYIDEQFF	TGCAGCGTCCACCCGCGGACTAGCGGGGGGGCATACATCGATGAGCAGTTCTTC
TRBV27	NA	TRBJ1-1	NA	CASSLRDYTEAFF	TGTGCCAGCAGTTTAAGGGATTACACTGAAGCTTTCTTT
TRBV5-1	TRBD1	TRBJ1-5	NA	CASSTGADQPQHF	TGCGCCAGCAGCACAGGGGCGGATCAGCCCCAGCATTTT
TRBV6-5	NA	TRBJ1-4	NA	CASRSRSREKLFF	TGTGCCAGCAGATCGAGGAGTAGGGAAAAACTGTTTTTT
TRBV6-4	TRBD2	TRBJ2-1	medium-sized	CASSDSSGGANEQFF	TGTGCCAGCAGTGACTCTAGCGGGGGGGCCAATGAGCAGTTCTTC
TRBV18	TRBD1	TRBJ2-2	once	CASSGQAELTGELFF	TGTGCCAGCTCAGGACAGGCAGAGCTAACCGGGGAGCTGTTTTTT
TRBV7-9	TRBD1	TRBJ1-4	NA	CASSLRQGNEKLFF	TGTGCCAGCAGCCTCCGACAGGGCAATGAAAAACTGTTTTTT
TRBV7-9	NA	TRBJ1-5	NA	CASSLNGAGQPQHF	TGTGCCAGCAGCTTAAACGGGGCCGGGCAGCCCCAGCATTTT
TRBV30	NA	TRBJ1-1	few	CAWRVRNTEAFF	TGTGCCTGGAGGGTACGGAACACTGAAGCTTTCTTT
TRBV25-1	TRBD2	TRBJ2-7	NA	CASSLTGGTGEQYF	TGTGCCAGCAGTTTGACGGGAGGGACTGGCGAGCAGTACTTC
TRBV9	TRBD1	TRBJ1-6	NA	CASSVAGQTNSPLHF	TGTGCCAGCAGCGTAGCGGGACAGACTAATTCACCCCTCCACTTT
TRBV13	NA	TRBJ1-2	NA	CASSTSGSLTLNYGYTF	TGTGCCAGCAGCACTTCTGGCTCCCTTACCCTTAACTATGGCTACACCTTC
TRBV2	TRBD1	TRBJ2-7	NA	CASSEGGTGAVEQYF	TGTGCCAGCAGTGAGGGGGGGACAGGGGCGGTCGAGCAGTACTTC
TRBV30	TRBD1	TRBJ2-1	NA	CAWGKTGVARNEQFF	TGTGCCTGGGGGAAGACAGGGGTGGCTCGAAATGAGCAGTTCTTC
TRBV4-1	TRBD1	TRBJ2-5	NA	CASSQDGTGPQETQYF	TGCGCCAGCAGCCAGGATGGGACAGGGCCACAAGAGACCCAGTACTTC
TRBV2	TRBD2	TRBJ2-7	NA	CASSPLGLAGEVYEQYF	TGTGCCAGCAGCCCCCTCGGACTAGCGGGGGAGGTCTACGAGCAGTACTTC
TRBV9	TRBD1	TRBJ1-1	NA	CASSARQGVNTEAFF	TGTGCCAGCAGCGCCCGACAGGGCGTTAACACTGAAGCTTTCTTT
TRBV6-6	TRBD2	TRBJ2-1	NA	CASSPGGTYNEQFF	TGTGCCAGCAGTCCCGGGGGGACCTACAATGAGCAGTTCTTC
TRBV4-3	NA	TRBJ1-1	NA	CASSQDPRMNTEAFF	TGCGCCAGCAGCCAAGATCCGAGGATGAACACTGAAGCTTTCTTT
TRBV4-2	NA	TRBJ1-4	NA	CASSQVGGGEKLFF	TGTGCCAGCAGCCAAGTGGGAGGGGGGGAAAAACTGTTTTTT
TRBV7-2	TRBD1	TRBJ1-5	few	CASSLGTGEDRQPQHF	TGTGCCAGCAGCCTTGGGACAGGGGAGGATCGGCAGCCCCAGCATTTT
TRBV7-8	NA	TRBJ2-5	NA	CASSLATQETQYF	TGTGCCAGCAGCTTAGCTACACAAGAGACCCAGTACTTC
TRBV5-1	NA	TRBJ1-1	NA	CASTPAGGLNTEAFF	TGCGCCAGCACCCCAGCGGGAGGCTTGAACACTGAAGCTTTCTTT
TRBV4-3	NA	TRBJ2-2	NA	CASSLGRGGELFF	TGCGCCAGCAGCCTGGGACGGGGCGGGGAGCTGTTTTTT
TRBV10-3	TRBD1	TRBJ2-7	once	CATGQGNEQYF	TGTGCCACGGGACAGGGGAACGAGCAGTACTTC
TRBV6-5	NA	TRBJ2-5	NA	CASSYSGADEETQYF	TGTGCCAGCAGTTACTCGGGAGCAGATGAAGAGACCCAGTACTTC
TRBV27	NA	TRBJ1-1	NA	CASTQRGVGTEAFF	TGTGCCAGCACCCAAAGGGGGGTAGGCACTGAAGCTTTCTTT
TRBV2	TRBD2	TRBJ2-1	NA	CATPGGPWDEQFF	TGTGCCACCCCGGGGGGGCCATGGGATGAGCAGTTCTTC
TRBV6-6	NA	TRBJ1-2	NA	CASSNAANSPNYGYTF	TGTGCCAGCAGTAATGCAGCTAACTCTCCTAACTATGGCTACACCTTC
TRBV9	NA	TRBJ1-6	NA	CASRGGSPNSPLHF	TGTGCCAGTAGGGGGGGGTCGCCTAATTCACCCCTCCACTTT
TRBV7-8	NA	TRBJ2-5	NA	CASSLNGGPTQETQYF	TGTGCCAGCAGCTTGAATGGGGGGCCCACCCAAGAGACCCAGTACTTC
TRBV7-8	NA	TRBJ1-3	NA	CASSFGQPSGNTIYF	TGTGCCAGCAGTTTTGGACAGCCCTCTGGAAACACCATATATTTT
TRBV6-1	TRBD2	TRBJ2-3	once	CASSDGARGLAGEDTQYF	TGTGCCAGCAGTGACGGGGCCCGGGGACTAGCGGGGGAGGATACGCAGTATTTT
TRBV5-6	NA	TRBJ1-2	NA	CASRLASNYGYTF	TGTGCCAGCCGCCTTGCGTCTAACTATGGCTACACCTTC
TRBV9	NA	TRBJ2-7	NA	CASSPHEGDYYEQYF	TGTGCCAGCAGCCCACACGAGGGGGACTACTACGAGCAGTACTTC
TRBV7-8	NA	TRBJ1-3	NA	CASSLRETGNTIYF	TGTGCCAGCAGCTTACGGGAGACTGGAAACACCATATATTTT